The 30 T cell receptor beta chains given below trace back to one sample, sequenced in a study of shared clonotypes between healthy human individuals. Naive CD8 isolation took CD45RO-negative cells positively selected for CCR7 and excluded terminally differentiated effector memory CD45RA+ cells. Repertoires were generated with immunoSEQ multiplex PCR, while TCRdb's copy carries only in-frame clones and drops some. This table holds some 2,000,000 clones, 85% to 95% found once. Sequencing was done on a sample of naive CD8+ T cells sorted from blood. Receptors originate from a man younger than 35 in good health.

V is TRBV5-5 and J is TRBJ2-7; D not resolved. The CDR3 is made up of 16 amino acids. V was trimmed by 5 bases and J by 1 base, leaving 19 bases between them. Germline V CDR1 and CDR2: SGHKS, YYEKEE (reference sequence). CDR3 DNA sequence: TGTGCCAGCAGTTATGGTGTCGGCGTTTGGTCCTACGAGCAGTACTTC. Translated, it gives CASSYGVGVWSYEQYF.

CDR3 coding DNA: TGTGCCAGCAGCTTAGGACTAGCGGGAGCAGATACGCAGTATTTT. Translating gives CASSLGLAGADTQYF. This chain joins TRBV7-2 and TRBJ2-3; 12 positions agree with TRBD2. Germline assignment: CDR1 SGHTA and CDR2 FQGNSA. V gave up 1 base and J gave up 4 bases; unmatched junction bases: 0. This CDR3 has 15 residues. The full variable domain, in which reference TRBV7-2 and TRBJ2-3 provide the parts outside the CDR3, is GAGVSQSPSNKVTEKGKDVELRCDPISGHTALYWYRQSLGQGLEFLIYFQGNSAPDKSGLPSDRFSAERTGGSVSTLTIQRTQQEDSAVYLCASSLGLAGADTQYFGPGTRLTVL.

About this clone: Other nucleotide sequences in the sample specify the same CDR3. The V gene is TRBV27, the J gene TRBJ2-1; TRBD2 agrees at 14 bases. The germline gives CDR1 MNHEY, CDR2 SMNVEV (reference sequence). This CDR3 spans 15 amino acids. J lost 7 bases, V lost 4 bases, and 3 bases had no gene match. In DNA form, the CDR3 reads TGTGCCAGCAGTTCGGGGACTAGCGGGGGTAATGAGCAGTTCTTC. Protein: CASSSGTSGGNEQFF.

The chain carries TRBV6-5 and TRBJ2-7, with TRBD1 matching over 8 bases. The ends lost 5 bases at V and 3 bases at J; junction bases unmatched: 6. Germline assignment: CDR1 MNHEY and CDR2 SVGAGI. CDR3 size: 14 residues. In DNA, the CDR3 is TGTGCCAGCAGTGAAGGGACAGGACTCTACGAGCAGTACTTC. Translated, it gives CASSEGTGLYEQYF.

The genes are TRBV9 and TRBJ2-7; D is undetermined. Per germline, CDR1 SGDLS and CDR2 YYNGEE. The CDR3 runs 14 residues. V was clipped by 0 bases and J by 2 bases, with 9 bases between them. The DNA of the CDR3 is TGTGCCAGCAGCGTAGATCTGGGGACCTACGAGCAGTACTTC. Amino acids: CASSVDLGTYEQYF.

This chain uses TRBV7-9 with TRBJ2-1, with 11 bases aligning to TRBD1. This CDR3 region has 15 residues. Per germline, CDR1 SEHNR and CDR2 FQNEAQ (reference sequence). V gave up 5 bases and J gave up 4 bases; unmatched junction bases: 4. The CDR3 sequence: CASSLGQGEYNEQFF. CDR3 sequence (DNA): TGTGCCAGCAGCCTGGGACAGGGGGAATACAATGAGCAGTTCTTC.

The chain combines TRBV19 with TRBJ1-2, with 8 bases that match TRBD1. CDR1 and CDR2 from the germline V gene are LNHDA and SQIVND (reference sequence). This CDR3 comprises 13 residues. Trimming cost V 3 bases and J 3 bases; bases outside gene matches: 0. The chain's CDR3 is CASSMGQDYGYTF. The CDR3 region has the DNA TGTGCCAGTAGTATGGGACAGGACTATGGCTACACCTTC.

Worth noting for this clone: The sample has other DNA sequences that encode this CDR3 too. The chain joins TRBV5-1 to TRBJ2-7; D tentatively fits TRBD1 or TRBD2 (5 bases each). The V end was cut by 4 bases, the J end by 3 bases, with 11 bases between. CDR1 is SGHRS, CDR2 YFSETQ, per germline. There are 13 residues in the CDR3. The CDR3 bases are TGCGCCAGCAGCCTCTGGGACGGCTACGAGCAGTACTTC. This translates into CASSLWDGYEQYF.

This rearrangement joins TRBV4-1 to TRBJ2-7; possibly TRBD1 for D (6 bases). Trimming removed 3 bases from V and 2 bases from J, with 11 bases in between. The CDR3 extends over 14 amino acids. Germline V gene sequence: CDR1 MGHRA, CDR2 YSYEKL. This CDR3 is CASSHRDKTYEQYF. In nucleotides, the CDR3 is TGCGCCAGCAGCCACAGGGACAAAACCTACGAGCAGTACTTC.

The CDR3 region is CASRLAGVRGRNQPQHF. The CDR3 DNA reads TGTGCAAGTCGCTTAGCGGGGGTCAGGGGCAGGAATCAGCCCCAGCATTTT. The chain employs TRBV12-2 and TRBJ1-5; the table's TRBD1 call for D was not verified on the DNA. TRBV12-2 is a known pseudogene. CDR3 length: 17 residues.

This clone has a single count. This chain links TRBV7-9 with TRBJ2-5; the match to TRBD1 covers 9 bases. From germline, CDR1 is SEHNR and CDR2 FQNEAQ (reference sequence). V trimming: 4 bases; J trimming: 3 bases; junction bases outside the gene matches: 12. The CDR3 length is 17 residues. For the CDR3, the DNA is TGTGCCAGCAGCTCGCTATCCTGGACAGGGGATAAAGAGACCCAGTACTTC. Amino acid sequence: CASSSLSWTGDKETQYF.

The chain combines TRBV10-3 with TRBJ1-2; TRBD1 aligns across 8 bases. V gave up 6 bases and J gave up 0 bases; unmatched junction bases: 6. This CDR3 has 15 amino acids. The germline gives CDR1 ENHRY, CDR2 SYGVKD. DNA for the CDR3: TGTGCCATCAGGGATGGGACAGGCGCTAACTATGGCTACACCTTC. Residues: CAIRDGTGANYGYTF.

This clone appeared a single time. V and J are TRBV18 and TRBJ2-3; tentative D call: TRBD2 (5 bases). This CDR3 region has 14 residues. The ends were cut back, 3 bases at V and 0 bases at J, with 7 bases in the middle. Germline CDR1 and CDR2: KGHSH and LQKENI. CDR3 in amino acids: CASSPGESTDTQYF. CDR3 bases: TGTGCCAGCTCACCTGGGGAGAGCACAGATACGCAGTATTTT.

The chain employs TRBV4-1 and TRBJ2-2; D not certain. The V gene lost 1 base and the J gene lost 1 base, with 7 bases spanning the gap. CDR3 length equals 15 residues. Germline loops: CDR1 MGHRA, CDR2 YSYEKL. The DNA of the CDR3 is TGCGCCAGCAGCCAAGTATCCATGAACACCGGGGAGCTGTTTTTT. Translation gives CASSQVSMNTGELFF.

V and J are TRBV7-9 and TRBJ2-5; 7 bases map to TRBD1. Germline V gene sequence: CDR1 SEHNR, CDR2 FQNEAQ (reference sequence). J gave up 4 bases and V 7 bases, and 9 bases lay outside the gene matches. The CDR3 is 14 residues long. The chain's CDR3 is CASNVDRVGETQYF. DNA of the CDR3: TGTGCCAGCAACGTCGACAGGGTGGGAGAGACCCAGTACTTC.

The rearrangement uses TRBV4-1 and TRBJ1-5, with 7 bases fitting TRBD1. With V trimmed by 4 bases and J by 5 bases, 5 bases remained unmatched. CDR1 and CDR2 (germline): MGHRA, YSYEKL. The CDR3 loop spans 14 amino acids. The chain's CDR3 is CASSRTGADQPQHF. In nucleotides, the CDR3 is TGCGCCAGCAGCCGCACAGGGGCAGATCAGCCCCAGCATTTT.

This chain links TRBV4-3 with TRBJ2-3, with 9 bases identical to TRBD2. The CDR3 consists of 16 residues. V shed 4 bases and J 1 base; nucleotides not matched to a gene: 6. In germline, CDR1 is LGHNA, CDR2 YSLEER. CDR3 residues: CASSLSLAGGTDTQYF. The CDR3 coding sequence is TGCGCCAGCAGCCTTTCCTTAGCGGGAGGCACAGATACGCAGTATTTT.

The gene calls are TRBV5-6 and TRBJ1-4, with D hard to call. The CDR3 consists of 13 residues. CDR1 is SGHDT, CDR2 YYEEEE, per germline. V lost 0 bases and J lost 8, with 8 bases in between. The CDR3 here is CASSLESGEKLFF. CDR3 DNA: TGTGCCAGCAGCTTGGAAAGCGGGGAAAAACTGTTTTTT. The entire variable domain, with the rest obtained from reference TRBV5-6 and TRBJ1-4, is as follows: DAGVTQSPTHLIKTRGQQVTLRCSPKSGHDTVSWYQQALGQGPQFIFQYYEEEERQRGNFPDRFSGHQFPNYSSELNVNALLLGDSALYLCASSLESGEKLFFGSGTQLSVL.

This chain uses TRBV7-8 with TRBJ2-7; tentatively, D is TRBD1 or TRBD2 (5 bases each). This CDR3 is built from 19 residues. Germline CDR1 SGHVS, CDR2 FQNEAQ. Trimming cost V 3 bases and J 3 bases, with 27 bases left between them. CDR3 in DNA: TGTGCCAGCAGCTTTAGCTCCGGGACGGGGCGATCGAGCGTCTACGAGCAGTACTTC. Encoded protein: CASSFSSGTGRSSVYEQYF. The full variable domain, its missing parts supplied by reference TRBV7-8 and TRBJ2-7, is GAGVSQSPRYKVAKRGQDVALRCDPISGHVSLFWYQQALGQGPEFLTYFQNEAQLDKSGLPSDRFFAERPEGSVSTLKIQRTQQEDSAVYLCASSFSSGTGRSSVYEQYFGPGTRLTVT.

This chain connects TRBV6-1 to TRBJ1-5; D ambiguous. Germline V lookup: CDR1 MNHNS, CDR2 SASEGT. The ends were cut back, 4 bases at V and 0 bases at J, with 13 bases in the middle. This CDR3 has 16 residues. CDR3 sequence: CASSVIGQHSNQPQHF. The CDR3 DNA reads as TGTGCCAGCAGTGTGATCGGGCAGCATAGCAATCAGCCCCAGCATTTT.

V is TRBV10-3 and J is TRBJ2-7; D is undetermined. CDR3 length: 13 amino acids. The germline CDR1 and CDR2 sequences are ENHRY and SYGVKD. Trimming removed 4 bases at V and 7 bases at J, with 14 bases between. The CDR3 sequence is CAISVQQLMEQYF. CDR3 bases: TGTGCCATCAGTGTACAGCAGTTAATGGAGCAGTACTTC.

This chain uses TRBV27 with TRBJ1-2; TRBD1 matches at 10 bases. The V segment lost 6 bases and the J segment 2 bases; nucleotides outside the gene matches: 6. From germline, CDR1 is MNHEY and CDR2 SMNVEV (reference sequence). CDR3 length: 15 amino acids. The CDR3 DNA sequence: TGTGCCAGCAGGTCTCTGGGACAGGGGAACTATGGCTACACCTTC. It yields the protein CASRSLGQGNYGYTF.

This chain uses TRBV11-2 with TRBJ2-3; TRBD2 agrees at 9 bases. The V gene's germline CDR1 is SGHAT and CDR2 FQNNGV. The CDR3 is 14 amino acids. The trim removed 0 bases at V and 6 bases at J, leaving 1 base unmatched. The CDR3 loop reads CASSLEAGGDTQYF. CDR3 nucleotides: TGTGCCAGCAGCTTAGAAGCGGGGGGTGATACGCAGTATTTT.

V and J are TRBV28 and TRBJ1-1; TRBD1 is a possible D gene (6 bases). Germline CDR1 and CDR2: MDHEN and SYDVKM. The CDR3 sequence is 17 residues long. Trimming removed 4 bases at V and 4 bases at J, with 22 bases between. For the CDR3, the DNA is TGTGCCAGCAGTTCATACAGGGAAGGGGCCCGGGCCACTGAAGCTTTCTTT. Its protein is CASSSYREGARATEAFF.

The CDR3 is CASSLAVTGGSYEQYF. CDR3 nucleotide sequence: TGTGCCAGCAGCTTAGCGGTAACAGGGGGGTCCTACGAGCAGTACTTC. The V call is TRBV7-8, the J call TRBJ2-7; TRBD1 agrees at 8 bases. Germline loops: CDR1 SGHVS, CDR2 FQNEAQ. The CDR3 runs 16 residues. Trimming cost V 0 bases and J 1 base; bases outside gene matches: 5.

Here the CDR3 DNA reads TGTGCCAGCAGTGAAGGTCCCGGGACAGGGGTGACTGAAGCTTTCTTT. This codes for CASSEGPGTGVTEAFF. This chain connects TRBV6-1 to TRBJ1-1, with 10 bases identical to TRBD1. Per germline, CDR1 MNHNS and CDR2 SASEGT. The CDR3 runs to 16 residues. The V and J ends lost 1 base and 5 bases, in that order; junction bases with no gene match: 7.

DNA for the CDR3: TGTGCCAGCAGCCCCCCGATGGGGAATGAGCAGTTCTTC. Its protein is CASSPPMGNEQFF. The J gene is TRBJ2-1, the V gene TRBV7-9; D gene uncertain. The germline V and J ends were trimmed by 5 bases and 7 bases, with 12 bases remaining between them. CDR1 and CDR2 (germline): SEHNR, FQNEAQ (reference sequence). This CDR3 contains 13 residues.

The V call is TRBV13, the J call TRBJ2-7; D could derive from TRBD1 or TRBD2 (6 bases each). Germline lookup yields CDR1 PRHDT and CDR2 FYEKMQ (reference sequence). The CDR3 has 14 amino acids. Trimming cost V 5 bases and J 4 bases, with 15 bases left between them. CDR3 region: CASSPTRGAYEQYF. CDR3 coding DNA: TGTGCCAGCAGCCCGACAAGGGGGGCGTACGAGCAGTACTTC.

With respect to this clone: This sample also contains other DNA sequences that code for the same CDR3. This chain links TRBV19 with TRBJ1-1, with D unresolved. The V end lost 8 bases, the J end lost 1 base, and 11 bases lay between the germline ends. CDR3 length: 13 amino acids. Germline loops: CDR1 LNHDA, CDR2 SQIVND (reference sequence). CDR3 coding DNA: TGTGCCAGTTCTACATCACCGAACACTGAAGCTTTCTTT. Residues: CASSTSPNTEAFF.

V usage is TRBV28 and J usage is TRBJ2-4, with 8 bases matching TRBD1. With 3 bases clipped from V and 8 bases from J, the junction kept 6 bases outside the gene matches. CDR1 MDHEN and CDR2 SYDVKM come from the germline V gene. The CDR3 runs 14 residues. CDR3 DNA: TGTGCCAGCAGTTTCCCAGGGGGCGAGGACATTCAGTACTTC. As protein: CASSFPGGEDIQYF.